This T cell receptor (beta chain) appears in the sequencing data of a study of control samples from healthy donors and cancer patients. The data were produced by immunoSEQ multiplex PCR, yet TCRdb's version contains in-frame clones alone and is incomplete. The sample comprises tens of thousands of clones, 85% to 95% of which are singletons, and over 1.3% rests with the top ten. This clonotype originated in a woman between 25 and 40 years old in good health. The material sequenced was blood.

As DNA, the CDR3 is TGTGCCAGCAGCGTAGAGGGAAGGGACACCATATATTTT. Translation gives CASSVEGRDTIYF. The chain couples TRBV9 to TRBJ1-3; D not certain. There are 13 residues in the CDR3. Germline lookup yields CDR1 SGDLS and CDR2 YYNGEE. The V and J ends lost 0 bases and 8 bases respectively, with 9 bases between them. The full variable domain, its missing parts supplied by reference TRBV9 and TRBJ1-3, is DSGVTQTPKHLITATGQRVTLRCSPRSGDLSVYWYQQSLDQGLQFLIQYYNGEERAKGNILERFSAQQFPDLHSELNLSSLELGDSALYFCASSVEGRDTIYFGEGSWLTVV.